This T cell receptor (beta chain) emerged from a study of siplizumab effects on memory and regulatory T cells. The CDR3 runs 16 residues. The ends were cut back, 3 bases at V and 1 base at J, with 16 bases in the middle. CDR1 and CDR2 from the germline V gene are LNHNV and YYDKDF (reference sequence). The protocol was immunoSEQ multiplex PCR, while the TCRdb copy is restricted to in-frame clones and leaves out a portion. The sample holds around 110,000 clones; roughly 94% are singletons and the top ten take roughly 1.8%. This sequence originates from a human donor in good health. The sample consisted of non-Treg CD4+ T cells sorted from blood. The V and J genes are TRBV15 and TRBJ2-7; D is perhaps TRBD2 (6 bases). The CDR3 loop is CATSSAWAGMSYEQYF. The CDR3, as DNA: TGTGCCACCAGCAGTGCATGGGCGGGGATGTCCTACGAGCAGTACTTC.